A selection of T cell receptor beta chains follows, all from one sample in a study of blood T cells in healthy people across ages. MiXCR, run by TCRdb on the 5' RACE reads, gives a single entry per CDR3 protein. The sample records about 780,000 distinct CDR3 sequences, about 46% being singletons. Sequencing was carried out using blood. These TCRs come from a man older than 75 in good health. The CDR3 runs from the conserved cysteine through the conserved F or W. A D gene is named only where the DNA matches it firmly. Expanded clones get a size class; other rows say once, few or many, or leave the size out.

v_call: TRBV20-1; clone_size: .; j_call: TRBJ2-7; d_call: .; cdr3_aa: CSARQRPWEQYF; cdr3_nt: TGCAGTGCTAGACAGCGACCCTGGGAGCAGTACTTC
v_call: TRBV5-1; clone_size: .; j_call: TRBJ2-7; d_call: .; cdr3_aa: CASSLVSSTEQYF; cdr3_nt: TGCGCCAGCAGCTTGGTAAGCAGTACCGAGCAGTACTTC
v_call: TRBV7-3; clone_size: .; j_call: TRBJ2-2; d_call: .; cdr3_aa: CASSFSVDTGELFF; cdr3_nt: TGTGCCAGCAGCTTCTCAGTGGACACCGGGGAGCTGTTTTTT
v_call: TRBV10-3; clone_size: few; j_call: TRBJ2-5; d_call: TRBD1; cdr3_aa: CAISEPGGQTQYF; cdr3_nt: TGTGCCATCAGTGAGCCAGGGGGACAGACCCAGTACTTC
v_call: TRBV28; clone_size: few; j_call: TRBJ1-5; d_call: .; cdr3_aa: CASSLGQGMDQPQHF; cdr3_nt: TGTGCCAGCAGTTTAGGTCAGGGAATGGATCAGCCCCAGCATTTT
v_call: TRBV10-3; clone_size: few; j_call: TRBJ2-6; d_call: .; cdr3_aa: CAISESQGLGANVLTF; cdr3_nt: TGTGCCATCAGTGAGTCACAAGGGCTCGGGGCCAACGTCCTGACTTTC
v_call: TRBV5-1; clone_size: .; j_call: TRBJ2-2; d_call: .; cdr3_aa: CASSLSANTGELFF; cdr3_nt: TGCGCCAGCAGCTTAAGTGCGAACACCGGGGAGCTGTTTTTT
v_call: TRBV7-3; clone_size: once; j_call: TRBJ2-3; d_call: TRBD2; cdr3_aa: CASSSGTSAYEMGTDTQYF; cdr3_nt: TGTGCCAGCAGCTCCGGGACTAGCGCGTATGAGATGGGCACAGATACGCAGTATTTT
v_call: TRBV5-5; clone_size: few; j_call: TRBJ2-1; d_call: .; cdr3_aa: CASSLAGTTETQFF; cdr3_nt: TGTGCCAGCAGCTTGGCCGGGACAACAGAGACCCAGTTCTTC
v_call: TRBV20-1; clone_size: .; j_call: TRBJ2-3; d_call: TRBD1; cdr3_aa: CSARQGARADTQYF; cdr3_nt: TGCAGTGCTAGACAGGGGGCGAGGGCAGATACGCAGTATTTT
v_call: TRBV5-8; clone_size: .; j_call: TRBJ2-3; d_call: TRBD1; cdr3_aa: CASSLLTGSDTQYF; cdr3_nt: TGTGCCAGCAGCTTGTTGACAGGGTCGGATACGCAGTATTTT
v_call: TRBV12-3/TRBV12-4; clone_size: few; j_call: TRBJ2-1; d_call: .; cdr3_aa: CASRREQGYNEQFF; cdr3_nt: TGTGCCAGCAGGCGGGAACAGGGGTACAATGAGCAGTTCTTC
v_call: TRBV5-1; clone_size: .; j_call: TRBJ2-5; d_call: .; cdr3_aa: CASSLDSVVEETQYF; cdr3_nt: TGCGCCAGCAGCTTGGATTCGGTAGTGGAGGAGACCCAGTACTTC
v_call: TRBV7-3; clone_size: few; j_call: TRBJ2-3; d_call: TRBD1; cdr3_aa: CASSPGQGEADTQYF; cdr3_nt: TGTGCCAGCAGCCCCGGACAGGGGGAGGCAGATACGCAGTATTTT
v_call: TRBV10-3; clone_size: .; j_call: TRBJ2-5; d_call: .; cdr3_aa: CAISSQDGTQYF; cdr3_nt: TGTGCCATCAGCAGCCAGGACGGGACCCAGTACTTC
v_call: TRBV20-1; clone_size: many; j_call: TRBJ2-3; d_call: .; cdr3_aa: CSAEGGQGRVDTDTQYF; cdr3_nt: TGCAGTGCTGAGGGGGGTCAGGGCCGGGTGGACACAGATACGCAGTATTTT
v_call: TRBV6-2/TRBV6-3; clone_size: .; j_call: TRBJ2-2; d_call: TRBD2; cdr3_aa: CASSPAGTRPNTGELFF; cdr3_nt: TGTGCCAGCAGTCCCGCAGGGACTAGACCGAACACCGGGGAGCTGTTTTTT
v_call: TRBV3-1; clone_size: .; j_call: TRBJ2-3; d_call: .; cdr3_aa: CASSHRTGGDTQYF; cdr3_nt: TGTGCCAGCAGCCACAGGACTGGGGGAGATACGCAGTATTTT
v_call: TRBV20-1; clone_size: many; j_call: TRBJ2-7; d_call: .; cdr3_aa: CSATPDSSYEQYF; cdr3_nt: TGCAGTGCCACTCCGGACAGCTCCTACGAGCAGTACTTC
v_call: TRBV27; clone_size: .; j_call: TRBJ2-1; d_call: .; cdr3_aa: CASSSQRTEQFF; cdr3_nt: TGTGCCAGCAGTTCACAGAGGACTGAGCAGTTCTTC
v_call: TRBV12-3/TRBV12-4; clone_size: .; j_call: TRBJ1-6; d_call: TRBD1; cdr3_aa: CASRKGGQGLSPLHF; cdr3_nt: TGTGCCAGCAGAAAAGGTGGACAGGGGTTATCACCCCTCCACTTT
v_call: TRBV27; clone_size: .; j_call: TRBJ1-1; d_call: TRBD1; cdr3_aa: CASSCEGATEAFF; cdr3_nt: TGTGCCAGCTCCTGCGAGGGGGCCACTGAAGCTTTCTTT
v_call: TRBV4-2; clone_size: once; j_call: TRBJ2-2; d_call: TRBD1; cdr3_aa: CASSQGRTGNTGELFF; cdr3_nt: TGTGCCAGCAGCCAAGGAAGGACAGGGAACACCGGGGAGCTGTTTTTT
v_call: TRBV13; clone_size: .; j_call: TRBJ2-3; d_call: .; cdr3_aa: CASEIFTDTQYF; cdr3_nt: TGTGCCAGCGAAATCTTCACAGATACGCAGTATTTT
v_call: TRBV19; clone_size: .; j_call: TRBJ1-4; d_call: TRBD1; cdr3_aa: CATGQGREKLFF; cdr3_nt: TGTGCCACAGGACAGGGGCGTGAAAAACTGTTTTTT
v_call: TRBV29-1; clone_size: .; j_call: TRBJ2-3; d_call: .; cdr3_aa: CSVDYLRETQPGTQYF; cdr3_nt: TGCAGCGTTGACTACCTCCGGGAGACCCAACCGGGTACGCAGTATTTT